The source of this TCR beta chain is a study of cytomegalovirus exposure and HLA in healthy donors. Broader study findings: Despite most TCR sequences being rare, some public TCRs occurred in many donors.

The germline V gene encodes CDR1 SGHRS and CDR2 YFSETQ. The CDR3 covers 15 residues. A remark on this clone: Its antigen remains unidentified. The junction departs from the called germline gene at one end, perhaps through a read error.

Profiled with immunoSEQ multiplex PCR; TCRdb holds only in-frame clones, not every one. The sample lists over 150,000 clones; about 85% were seen once. This receptor was obtained from a man aged 18-30 years in good health and CMV-seropositive. The chain employs TRBV5-1 and TRBJ2-6; D gene unclear. The specimen sequenced was PBMCs. Written as DNA, the CDR3 is TGCGCCAGCAGGTTGGACGGCTCTGGGGCCAACGTCCTGACTTTC. Its protein is CASRLDGSGANVLTF.